The 7 T cell receptor beta chains listed next were all sequenced from one sample in a study of T cell responses to AZD1222 COVID-19 vaccine. The repertoire was sequenced with immunoSEQ multiplex PCR; TCRdb's copy has only in-frame clones and lacks some. Here the sample spans 95,000 to 110,000 clones, over 80% being singletons. Sequencing used peripheral blood, obtained on day 0 of AZD1222 vaccination. The receptors derive from an adult in good health.

V usage is TRBV5-3 and J usage is TRBJ1-2; weak D call: TRBD1 (6 bases). TRBV5-3 has ORF status, its function being uncertain. Trimming removed 4 bases at V and 2 bases at J, with 15 bases between. The length of the CDR3 is 15 residues. The CDR3 protein is CARSRNHRENYGYTF. CDR3 coding DNA: TGTGCCAGAAGCCGTAACCACAGGGAGAACTATGGCTACACCTTC.

As concerns this clone: The limits of the CDR3 on the DNA are not certain, so only TCRdb's listed CDR3 is given. The V gene is TRBV2, the J gene TRBJ2-2. From germline, CDR1 is SNHLY and CDR2 FYNNEI. From its first to its last residue, the CDR3 has 15 amino acids. CDR3 loop: CASTFGPGSTGELFF.

CDR3 amino acids: CASSGLVGRGGSPNEQFF. CDR3 DNA sequence: TGTGCCAGCAGTGGTCTGGTTGGGCGGGGGGGCTCTCCCAATGAGCAGTTCTTC. This chain connects TRBV25-1 to TRBJ2-1; TRBD2 aligns across 9 bases. CDR1 is MGHDK and CDR2 is SYGVNS in the germline V gene. CDR3 size: 18 residues. After removal of 4 bases from V and 6 bases from J, the junction contained 16 bases not matched to a gene. Using reference TRBV25-1 and TRBJ2-1 for the parts outside the CDR3, the full variable domain is EADIYQTPRYLVIGTGKKITLECSQTMGHDKMYWYQQDPGMELHLIHYSYGVNSTEKGDLSSESTVSRIRTEHFPLTLESARPSHTSQYLCASSGLVGRGGSPNEQFFGPGTRLTVL.

In nucleotides, the CDR3 is TGTGCCACCAAGCGGGGCAACTCGGGGGATACGCAGTATTTT. Protein product: CATKRGNSGDTQYF. The rearrangement joins TRBV3-1 (or the pseudogene TRBV3-2) to TRBJ2-3, with TRBD2 identical over 7 bases. V was clipped by 10 bases and J by 6 bases; unmatched bases: 13. This CDR3 has 14 amino acids. CDR1 and CDR2 from the germline V gene are LGHDT and YNNKEL (reference sequence).

The chain is built from TRBV13 and TRBJ1-1; D not resolved. Germline V gene data show CDR1 as PRHDT and CDR2 as FYEKMQ (reference sequence). This CDR3 region has 13 residues. V lost 2 bases and J 1 base, leaving 5 bases between the germline ends. CDR3 loop: CASSLPENTEAFF. CDR3 sequence (DNA): TGTGCCAGCAGCTTACCCGAGAACACTGAAGCTTTCTTT.

V is TRBV9 and J is TRBJ1-3, with a tentative D call TRBD1 (5 bases). This CDR3 contains 15 residues. Germline V gives CDR1 SGDLS, CDR2 YYNGEE. V was shortened by 4 bases and J by 2 bases, with 13 bases between the two germline ends. CDR3 loop: CASSTQGTTGNTIYF. CDR3 DNA: TGTGCCAGCAGCACCCAGGGTACAACTGGAAACACCATATATTTT.

This clone has just a few counts. V is TRBV10-1 and J is TRBJ2-7; D remains unclear. The CDR3 sequence is 11 residues long. Germline V gives CDR1 WNHNN, CDR2 SYGVQD (reference sequence). V was cut by 7 bases and J by 1 base, with 5 bases left in between. CDR3 DNA sequence: TGCGCCAGCATCAAGTCCTACGAGCAGTACTTC. Translating gives CASIKSYEQYF.